This section outlines one T cell receptor (beta chain) sequence together with its context. This entry belongs to a study of pediatric ulcerative colitis. Study overall: Disease was pancolitis in about 7 and left-sided in two, histology-confirmed.

Produced via immunoSEQ multiplex PCR; TCRdb's table is partial and in-frame only. This sample has tens of thousands of clones, with under 80% found just once. One to two pinch biopsies were taken from the rectum during colonoscopy. The CDR3 is 14 residues long. Germline lookup yields CDR1 SGHRS and CDR2 YFSETQ. V dropped 3 bases and J dropped 2 bases, with 11 bases sitting between them. The receptor was isolated from a girl aged 10 to 17 with moderate ulcerative colitis. The sample taken for sequencing was gut tissue. The V and J genes are TRBV5-1 and TRBJ2-5; TRBD1 might be the D (6 bases). Here the CDR3 reads CASSYGGQQETQYF. The DNA of the CDR3 is TGCGCCAGCAGCTATGGGGGCCAGCAAGAGACCCAGTACTTC. Variable domain in full (rest from reference TRBV5-1 and TRBJ2-5): KAGVTQTPRYLIKTRGQQVTLSCSPISGHRSVSWYQQTPGQGLQFLFEYFSETQRNKGNFPGRFSGRQFSNSRSEMNVSTLELGDSALYLCASSYGGQQETQYFGPGTRLLVL.